A selection of T cell receptor beta chains follows, all from one sample in a study of blood T cells in healthy people across ages. TCRdb ran MiXCR on the 5' RACE reads and lists one entry per CDR3 protein. The profile shows about 930,000 distinct CDR3 sequences, roughly 29% of them singletons. The same sample was also studied in work on T cells of mothers and their children.

The sequenced sample was blood. The source is a woman aged 40-49 years in good health. Each CDR3 is given with its conserved first and last residue. Fields, in order: clone size, D gene, V gene, J gene, CDR3 protein, CDR3 DNA. A D gene is named only where the DNA matches it firmly. Part of the rows lack a size; the others show once, few, many or a class for expanded clones.

>many|TRBD2|TRBV5-1|TRBJ2-7
CASSLLSGGSPYEQYF
TGCGCCAGCAGCTTGCTAAGCGGGGGTTCCCCCTACGAGCAGTACTTC
>few|-|TRBV5-1|TRBJ1-2
CASSLGAGDRNGYTF
TGCGCCAGCAGCTTGGGGGCCGGAGATAGGAATGGCTACACCTTC
>few|TRBD2|TRBV4-1|TRBJ2-3
CASSQLLGGATDTQYF
TGCGCCAGCAGCCAACTTCTCGGGGGGGCTACAGATACGCAGTATTTT
>once|-|TRBV9|TRBJ2-1
CASSVSISGAEEQFF
TGTGCCAGCAGCGTAAGTATCTCGGGGGCCGAGGAGCAGTTCTTC
>-|-|TRBV7-3|TRBJ1-2
CASRSLSGRHYGYTF
TGTGCCAGCAGGTCGCTCAGCGGACGGCACTATGGCTACACCTTC
>many|-|TRBV7-2|TRBJ2-7
CASSPRRAAYEQYF
TGTGCCAGCAGCCCCCGCCGCGCAGCCTACGAGCAGTACTTC
>few|-|TRBV15|TRBJ2-2
CATSRDKRWVAGELFF
TGTGCCACCAGCAGAGATAAGAGATGGGTAGCCGGGGAGCTGTTTTTT
>-|-|TRBV14|TRBJ2-3
CASSPPAGIRTDTQYF
TGTGCCAGCAGCCCCCCCGCGGGGATCCGCACAGATACGCAGTATTTT
>-|TRBD2|TRBV18|TRBJ2-3
CASSTLAREASDTQYF
TGTGCCAGCTCCACACTCGCACGGGAGGCGTCAGATACGCAGTATTTT
>-|TRBD1|TRBV28|TRBJ2-6
CASRLTGSGANVLTF
TGTGCCAGCAGGTTGACAGGGAGTGGGGCCAACGTCCTGACTTTC
>-|TRBD2|TRBV28|TRBJ2-5
CASSPERTSGIVETQYF
TGTGCCAGCAGTCCCGAGAGGACTAGCGGGATAGTTGAGACCCAGTACTTC
>-|TRBD1|TRBV28|TRBJ2-7
CASSLTGAQLEQYF
TGTGCCAGCAGCCTTACAGGGGCTCAACTCGAGCAGTACTTC
>many|TRBD1|TRBV3-1|TRBJ1-5
CASSRGQANQPQHF
TGTGCCAGCAGCCGGGGACAGGCTAATCAGCCCCAGCATTTT
>-|-|TRBV12-3/TRBV12-4|TRBJ1-6
CASSSMPTNSPLHF
TGTGCCAGCAGTTCAATGCCAACCAATTCACCCCTCCACTTT
>-|TRBD2|TRBV7-3|TRBJ2-1
CASSLIAGGPYNEQFF
TGTGCCAGCAGCTTAATAGCGGGGGGGCCGTACAATGAGCAGTTCTTC
>many|-|TRBV20-1|TRBJ1-5
CSARTGNQPQHF
TGCAGTGCTCGTACCGGGAATCAGCCCCAGCATTTT
>-|-|TRBV24-1|TRBJ2-1
CATSDLTIGNNEQFF
TGTGCCACCAGTGATTTGACTATCGGGAACAATGAGCAGTTCTTC
>-|TRBD1|TRBV12-3/TRBV12-4|TRBJ2-5
CASSPPGQDQETQYF
TGTGCCAGCAGTCCACCGGGACAGGACCAAGAGACCCAGTACTTC
>few|TRBD2|TRBV3-1|TRBJ2-5
CASSQGTSGDLETQYF
TGTGCCAGCAGCCAAGGAACTAGCGGGGATTTGGAGACCCAGTACTTC
>many|TRBD2|TRBV20-1|TRBJ2-5
CSARDLGGGWEETQYF
TGCAGTGCTAGAGATCTCGGGGGGGGCTGGGAAGAGACCCAGTACTTC
>few|-|TRBV11-1|TRBJ2-2
CASSLDFWGTGELFF
TGTGCCAGCAGCTTAGACTTTTGGGGGACCGGGGAGCTGTTTTTT
>many|-|TRBV20-1|TRBJ2-3
CSARDVMSSGTDTQYF
TGCAGTGCTAGAGATGTCATGAGCTCTGGCACAGATACGCAGTATTTT
>-|-|TRBV7-7|TRBJ2-3
CASSPGVPDTDTQYF
TGTGCCAGCAGCCCGGGGGTTCCCGACACAGATACGCAGTATTTT
>-|-|TRBV28|TRBJ2-4
CASSLRAGFGTKNIQYF
TGTGCCAGCAGTTTACGGGCAGGGTTCGGGACCAAAAACATTCAGTACTTC
>few|TRBD1|TRBV19|TRBJ2-4
CASSKKGQVHIQYF
TGTGCCAGTAGTAAAAAGGGACAGGTGCACATTCAGTACTTC